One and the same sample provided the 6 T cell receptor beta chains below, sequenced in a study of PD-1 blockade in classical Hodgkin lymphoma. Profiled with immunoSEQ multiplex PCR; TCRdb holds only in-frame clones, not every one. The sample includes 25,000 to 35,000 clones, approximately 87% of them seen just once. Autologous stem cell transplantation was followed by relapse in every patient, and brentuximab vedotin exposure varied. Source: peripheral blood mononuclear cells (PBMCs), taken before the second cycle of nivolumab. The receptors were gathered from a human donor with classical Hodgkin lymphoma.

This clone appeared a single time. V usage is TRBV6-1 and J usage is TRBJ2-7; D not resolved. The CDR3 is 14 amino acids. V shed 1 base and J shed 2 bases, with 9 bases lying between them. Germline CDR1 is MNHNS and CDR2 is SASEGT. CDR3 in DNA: TGTGCCAGCAGTGAAGTTCGCGGAACCTACGAGCAGTACTTC. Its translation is CASSEVRGTYEQYF.

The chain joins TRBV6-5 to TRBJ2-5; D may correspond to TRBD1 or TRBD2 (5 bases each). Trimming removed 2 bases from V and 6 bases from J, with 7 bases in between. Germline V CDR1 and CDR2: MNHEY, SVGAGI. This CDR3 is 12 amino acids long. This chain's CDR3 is CASSYGGKTQYF. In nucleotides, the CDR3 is TGTGCCAGCAGTTACGGGGGAAAGACCCAGTACTTC.

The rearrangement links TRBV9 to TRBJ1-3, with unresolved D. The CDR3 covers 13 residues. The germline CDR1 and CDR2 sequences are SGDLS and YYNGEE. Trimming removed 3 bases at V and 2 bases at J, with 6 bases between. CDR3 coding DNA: TGTGCCAGCAGCGCCCAACCTGGAAACACCATATATTTT. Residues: CASSAQPGNTIYF.

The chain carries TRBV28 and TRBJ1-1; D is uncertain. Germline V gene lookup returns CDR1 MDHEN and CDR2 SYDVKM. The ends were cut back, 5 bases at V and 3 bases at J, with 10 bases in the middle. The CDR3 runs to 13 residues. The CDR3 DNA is TGTGCCAGCAGTCCCCGGGTCTACACTGAAGCTTTCTTT. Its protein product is CASSPRVYTEAFF.

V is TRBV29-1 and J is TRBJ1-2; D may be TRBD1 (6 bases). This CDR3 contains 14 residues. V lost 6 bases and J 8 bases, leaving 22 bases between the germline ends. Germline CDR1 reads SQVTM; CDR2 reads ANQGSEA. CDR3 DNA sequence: TGCAGCGTCCTTCGAGGCGGGGGCGGGCAGGGCTACACCTTC. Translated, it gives CSVLRGGGGQGYTF.

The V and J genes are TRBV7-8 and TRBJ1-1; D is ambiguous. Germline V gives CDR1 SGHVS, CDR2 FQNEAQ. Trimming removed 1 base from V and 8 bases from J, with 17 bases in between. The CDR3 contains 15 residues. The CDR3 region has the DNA TGTGCCAGCAGCTTAGATGTGGCAGCCCGAAGGGAAGCTTTCTTT. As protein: CASSLDVAARREAFF.